This entry features one T cell receptor beta chain sequence. Categorization into cohorts depended on clinical history that participants reported. Symptom resolution, clearance, or two negative PCRs marked donors in Cohort 3 as recovered. This sample stems from a study of blood T cell repertoires in COVID-19. V was pared by 11 bases and J by 4 bases, with 4 bases of the junction left unmatched. The CDR3 has 12 amino acids. The germline gives CDR1 MDHEN, CDR2 SYDVKM. TCRdb's table, derived via immunoSEQ multiplex PCR, lists solely in-frame clones and lacks some. The sample yields about 380,000 clones, 87% seen once.

The receptor's source is a woman aged 25 to 39 who had recovered from COVID-19. The genes are TRBV28 and TRBJ2-1, with TRBD1 matching over 8 bases. Source material: PBMCs or T cells enriched from blood (not recorded which). This CDR3 is CAGGQGYNEQFF. CDR3 sequence (DNA): TGTGCCGGAGGACAGGGTTACAATGAGCAGTTCTTC.